This T cell receptor beta chain was retrieved from a study of neurological immune-mediated disorders. A remark on this clonotype: The antigen is undetermined.

Germline V CDR1 and CDR2: MNHEY, SVGAGI. V lost 6 bases and J 5 bases, leaving 8 bases between the germline ends. This CDR3 region has 12 residues. General study points: Falling below healthy controls, multiple sclerosis showed the least TCR clonal expansion, while HTLV-1-associated myelopathy showed the most.

Template-switch 5'RACE cDNA synthesis added a 10-nucleotide unique molecular identifier. From 15-18 subjects, every sequencing run obtained over 200 million TCR-beta sequences. TCRdb called the 5' RACE reads again in MiXCR, with one record for every CDR3 protein. The table records under 130,000 distinct CDR3 sequences, 10% to 13% of them present only once. Indicated time point: longitudinal time-point 3. Unsorted libraries were generated from 2 million PBMCs held at -80 degrees C. Material for sequencing was PBMCs. The receptor's source is a female donor with HTLV-1-associated myelopathy (HAM/TSP). The genes are TRBV6-5 and TRBJ2-1; D perhaps matches TRBD1 (6 bases). CDR3 amino acids: CASRRTDNEQFF. The CDR3, as DNA: TGTGCCAGCAGAAGGACAGACAATGAGCAGTTCTTC.